This entry lists 22 T cell receptor beta chains sequenced from one sample in a study of technical replicates of blood from several donors. This table comes from immunoSEQ multiplex PCR, and its TCRdb copy is limited to in-frame clones, with some not included. The sample has about 74,000 clones, about 81% seen once. Sequenced sample: PBMCs. The receptor source for this set is a human donor in good health. Some clones in this sample may be carry-over from other donors' samples.

This clone was seen once. The CDR3 DNA reads TGTGCCAGCAGCCAAGATTGGCTAGCGGGGGGGAACGAGCAGTACTTC. Its translation: CASSQDWLAGGNEQYF. The chain combines TRBV4-2 with TRBJ2-7, with 12 bases lining up with TRBD2. Germline V gene data show CDR1 as LGHNA and CDR2 as YNFKEQ. With V trimmed by 0 bases and J by 5 bases, 5 bases remained unmatched. This CDR3 contains 16 residues.

The chain joins TRBV29-1 to TRBJ1-2; D remains ambiguous. V lost 0 bases and J 5 bases, leaving 13 bases between the germline ends. The CDR3 runs to 14 residues. CDR1 and CDR2 from the germline V gene are SQVTM and ANQGSEA. The CDR3 region has the DNA TGCAGCGTTGAAGATCAAGCCCGAGGTTATGGCTACACCTTC. Protein: CSVEDQARGYGYTF.

The J gene is TRBJ2-7, the V gene TRBV18; D remains ambiguous. The germline V and J ends were trimmed by 5 bases and 1 base, with 6 bases remaining between them. The CDR3 length is 12 residues. The germline gives CDR1 KGHSH, CDR2 LQKENI. CDR3 sequence: CASSEKSYEQYF. The DNA for the CDR3 is TGTGCCAGCTCAGAGAAATCCTACGAGCAGTACTTC.

V gene TRBV19 combines with J gene TRBJ1-5; D gene unclear. V was clipped by 1 base and J by 4 bases, with 8 bases between them. Germline V lookup: CDR1 LNHDA, CDR2 SQIVND (reference sequence). The CDR3 is 14 residues long. The chain's CDR3 is CASSIGQENQPQHF. As DNA, the CDR3 is TGTGCCAGTAGTATAGGTCAGGAAAATCAGCCCCAGCATTTT.

Worth noting for this clone: The sample has other DNA sequences that encode this CDR3 too. The chain combines TRBV4-2 with TRBJ1-2; D gene ambiguous. Between the trimmed V and J ends, which lost 0 bases and 1 base, there was a span of 9 bases. Germline loops: CDR1 LGHNA, CDR2 YNFKEQ. This CDR3 spans 15 amino acids. The DNA for the CDR3 is TGTGCCAGCAGCCAAGATCCGGGGAGTAACTATGGCTACACCTTC. Amino acid sequence: CASSQDPGSNYGYTF.

This clone was picked up one time. This chain links TRBV29-1 with TRBJ2-2; D perhaps matches TRBD2 (6 bases). Germline V gene data show CDR1 as SQVTM and CDR2 as ANQGSEA. CDR3 length: 14 amino acids. With 3 bases removed from V and 5 bases from J, the gap between germline ends came to 13 bases. CDR3 DNA sequence: TGCAGCGTTGAGAAGACTAGTCGGACCGGGGAGCTGTTTTTT. It codes for CSVEKTSRTGELFF.

This clone appeared once. The CDR3 is CASSLSGGPGQPQHF. The CDR3 bases are TGTGCCAGCAGTTTATCCGGGGGGCCGGGGCAGCCCCAGCATTTT. This sequence joins TRBV27 and TRBJ1-5; D possibly corresponds to TRBD1 (6 bases). The CDR3 runs to 15 residues. Germline V gives CDR1 MNHEY, CDR2 SMNVEV (reference sequence). V lost 0 bases, J lost 7 bases, and 13 bases lay in between.

This chain links TRBV6-1 with TRBJ2-7; the D gene is possibly TRBD2 (7 bases). The V end was cut by 7 bases, the J end by 5 bases, with 18 bases between. CDR3 size: 14 residues. The germline V gene has CDR1 MNHNS and CDR2 SASEGT. The CDR3 coding sequence is TGTGCCAGCAAATTGGGAGGGGGAGTTAACGAGCAGTACTTC. It yields the protein CASKLGGGVNEQYF.

The gene calls are TRBV30 and TRBJ2-2; D is unclear. Germline-derived CDR1 and CDR2 are GTSNPN and SVGIG (reference sequence). The CDR3 length is 14 residues. Trimming took off 3 bases at V and 0 bases at J, with 8 bases between the two ends. The CDR3 DNA reads as TGTGCCTGGAGGAACAGTGCGAACACCGGGGAGCTGTTTTTT. Protein product: CAWRNSANTGELFF.

V gene TRBV30 combines with J gene TRBJ1-2, with a weak D call TRBD1 (6 bases). CDR1 is GTSNPN, CDR2 SVGIG, per germline (reference sequence). CDR3 length: 15 residues. The V gene lost 1 base and the J gene lost 8 bases, with 20 bases spanning the gap. In DNA, the CDR3 is TGTGCCTGGAGTGACCGGACAGAAGAATTCATGGGCTACACCTTC. This sequence encodes CAWSDRTEEFMGYTF.

This chain links TRBV5-1 with TRBJ1-6; D may be TRBD1 (6 bases). The CDR3 is 15 residues long. Trimming removed 4 bases from V and 7 bases from J, with 15 bases in between. CDR1 is SGHRS, CDR2 YFSETQ, per germline. CDR3 loop: CASSPWAGTNSPLHF. CDR3 sequence (DNA): TGCGCCAGCAGCCCATGGGCAGGGACAAATTCACCCCTCCACTTT.

The rearrangement joins TRBV12-5 to TRBJ1-2; possible D gene TRBD1, 6 bases. Germline-derived CDR1 and CDR2 are LGHNT and FRNRAP. Trimming shortened V by 1 base and J by 4 bases, and 10 bases separated the two germline ends. CDR3 length equals 14 residues. The CDR3: CASGLGTALYGYTF. DNA of the CDR3: TGTGCTAGTGGTTTGGGGACAGCCCTCTATGGCTACACCTTC.

This rearrangement joins TRBV7-2 to TRBJ2-7; 8 bases agree with TRBD2. This CDR3 is 15 amino acids long. Germline CDR1 SGHTA, CDR2 FQGNSA. Trimming took 1 base from V and 2 from J; bases not matched to a gene: 4. CDR3 loop: CASSLGNGRAYEQYF. The CDR3 coding sequence is TGTGCCAGCAGCTTAGGAAACGGGAGGGCCTACGAGCAGTACTTC. Complete variable domain (other parts from reference TRBV7-2 and TRBJ2-7): GAGVSQSPSNKVTEKGKDVELRCDPISGHTALYWYRQSLGQGLEFLIYFQGNSAPDKSGLPSDRFSAERTGGSVSTLTIQRTQQEDSAVYLCASSLGNGRAYEQYFGPGTRLTVT.

The chain employs TRBV11-3 and TRBJ2-7; TRBD2 aligns across 8 bases. CDR3 length equals 14 residues. Germline CDR1 reads SGHNT; CDR2 reads YENEEA. V gave up 3 bases and J gave up 3 bases; unmatched junction bases: 4. The CDR3 bases are TGTGCCAGCAGCTTTAGCGGGGCTGACTACGAGCAGTACTTC. Amino acids: CASSFSGADYEQYF.

The DNA of the CDR3 is TGCAGCGTTAAGTTCATGGGCGATCAGCCCCAGCATTTT. This encodes CSVKFMGDQPQHF. The rearrangement links TRBV29-1 to TRBJ1-5; D uncertain. Trimming took off 5 bases at V and 5 bases at J, with 13 bases between the two ends. Germline CDR1 is SQVTM and CDR2 is ANQGSEA. The length of the CDR3 is 13 residues.

The rearrangement links TRBV9 to TRBJ1-2, with D perhaps matching TRBD1 (5 bases). The CDR3 is made up of 13 amino acids. Germline loops: CDR1 SGDLS, CDR2 YYNGEE. The ends were cut back, 6 bases at V and 6 bases at J, with 15 bases in the middle. The CDR3 DNA reads as TGTGCCAGCACCGGCTGGGGGGGGGATGGCTACACCTTC. The encoded protein is CASTGWGGDGYTF. Based on the CDR3 plus reference TRBV9 and TRBJ1-2, the full variable domain is DSGVTQTPKHLITATGQRVTLRCSPRSGDLSVYWYQQSLDQGLQFLIQYYNGEERAKGNILERFSAQQFPDLHSELNLSSLELGDSALYFCASTGWGGDGYTFGSGTRLTVV.

Remarks on this clone: Other nucleotide sequences in the sample specify the same CDR3. The chain combines TRBV9 with TRBJ2-7; a possible D gene is TRBD1 (7 bases). The CDR3 runs to 15 residues. V was shortened by 0 bases and J by 4 bases, with 14 bases between the two germline ends. CDR1 is SGDLS and CDR2 is YYNGEE in the germline V gene. The CDR3 sequence is CASSVGAGGPYEQYF. As DNA, the CDR3 is TGTGCCAGCAGCGTAGGGGCAGGGGGGCCGTACGAGCAGTACTTC.

The J gene is TRBJ2-5, the V gene TRBV27, with D tentatively TRBD1 (5 bases). This CDR3 region has 16 residues. Germline CDR1 and CDR2: MNHEY and SMNVEV (reference sequence). Trimming left V 2 bases short and J 1 base short, with 14 bases between. CDR3 in amino acids: CASSLASGYPQETQYF. DNA for the CDR3: TGTGCCAGCAGTTTAGCGTCAGGGTACCCCCAAGAGACCCAGTACTTC.

This clone has a handful of counts. The rearrangement joins TRBV9 to TRBJ2-7; the D gene is possibly TRBD1 (5 bases). The CDR3 has 15 amino acids. Between the trimmed V and J ends, which lost 0 bases and 2 bases, there was a span of 12 bases. The germline CDR1 and CDR2 sequences are SGDLS and YYNGEE. This CDR3 is CASSVDPEGAYEQYF. The CDR3 DNA follows: TGTGCCAGCAGCGTAGACCCGGAAGGGGCCTACGAGCAGTACTTC.

The V gene is TRBV5-1, the J gene TRBJ1-2; weak D call: TRBD1 (5 bases). V shed 1 base and J shed 4 bases, with 20 bases lying between them. The length of the CDR3 is 17 residues. Germline CDR1 and CDR2: SGHRS and YFSETQ. This CDR3 reads CASSLTSGLLQPYGYTF. CDR3 nucleotide sequence: TGCGCCAGCAGCTTGACGTCAGGGCTCCTCCAACCCTATGGCTACACCTTC.

The chain combines TRBV30 with TRBJ2-7, with 11 bases fitting TRBD1. The germline V gene encodes CDR1 GTSNPN and CDR2 SVGIG (reference sequence). J gave up 7 bases and V 4 bases, and 12 bases lay outside the gene matches. CDR3 length: 15 amino acids. The CDR3 DNA reads TGTGCCTGGAAGAAAGGGACAGGGGGGGTCGAGGAGCAGTACTTC. It translates to CAWKKGTGGVEEQYF.

The chain carries TRBV7-7 and TRBJ1-1; D ambiguous. Germline values: CDR1 SSHAT, CDR2 FNYEAQ (reference sequence). CDR3 length equals 13 residues. Trimming cost V 3 bases and J 2 bases, with 7 bases left between them. The CDR3 coding sequence is TGTGCCAGCAGCTTTCCGTCCAACACTGAAGCTTTCTTT. This gives the protein CASSFPSNTEAFF.